The 22 T cell receptor beta chains listed next were all sequenced from one sample in a study of shared clonotypes between healthy human individuals. Profiling relied on immunoSEQ multiplex PCR, and the TCRdb table lists in-frame clones only, not all of them. Of about 1,900,000 clones listed, about 95% are singletons. CD45RO negativity and positive selection for CCR7 defined naive CD8 cells, a population that excluded terminally differentiated effector memory CD45RA+ cells. The specimen sequenced was naive CD8+ T cells sorted from blood. The receptors were sampled from a young man in good health.

The rearrangement uses TRBV19 and TRBJ2-5; D may be TRBD1 or TRBD2 (5 bases each). Per the germline V gene, CDR1 is LNHDA and CDR2 is SQIVND (reference sequence). Trimming removed 8 bases at V and 6 bases at J, with 22 bases between. The CDR3 totals 15 residues. The CDR3 region is CASRPAEGSSQTQYF. The CDR3 DNA is TGTGCCAGTCGCCCCGCAGAGGGGTCGTCACAGACCCAGTACTTC. The entire variable domain, with the rest obtained from reference TRBV19 and TRBJ2-5, is as follows: DGGITQSPKYLFRKEGQNVTLSCEQNLNHDAMYWYRQDPGQGLRLIYYSQIVNDFQKGDIAEGYSVSREKKESFPLTVTSAQKNPTAFYLCASRPAEGSSQTQYFGPGTRLLVL.

This clone was seen once. The chain links TRBV21-1 to TRBJ2-1. TRBV21-1 is labeled a pseudogene. The CDR3 has 16 residues. The CDR3 protein is CASSKGDPVSYNEQFF. Here the CDR3 DNA reads TGTGCCAGCAGCAAAGGAGACCCTGTCTCCTACAATGAGCAGTTCTTC.

A note on this clone: This same CDR3 is encoded by further DNA sequences in the sample. The chain joins TRBV27 to TRBJ2-2; D uncertain. The CDR3 is 12 residues long. Germline values: CDR1 MNHEY, CDR2 SMNVEV (reference sequence). V was trimmed by 3 bases and J by 5 bases, leaving 4 bases between them. CDR3 region: CASSFPTGELFF. The CDR3 DNA reads as TGTGCCAGCAGTTTCCCTACCGGGGAGCTGTTTTTT.

This clone was observed once. The chain recombines TRBV27 with TRBJ2-7, with no clear D. V lost 4 bases, J lost 6 bases, and 10 bases lay in between. Germline loops: CDR1 MNHEY, CDR2 SMNVEV (reference sequence). The CDR3 has 12 amino acids. CDR3 in DNA: TGTGCCAGCAGTTCCCCAGGAATCGAGCAGTACTTC. Amino acids: CASSSPGIEQYF.

This chain uses TRBV5-6 with TRBJ2-7, with 7 bases that match TRBD2. V dropped 2 bases and J dropped 4; count of bases not matched to a gene: 6. Germline CDR1 is SGHDT and CDR2 is YYEEEE. CDR3 size: 14 residues. The CDR3 loop is CASSFGGVKYEQYF. The DNA of the CDR3 is TGTGCCAGCAGCTTTGGGGGGGTGAAGTACGAGCAGTACTTC.

Turning to this clone: Other DNA sequences in the same sample also yield this CDR3. The chain is built from TRBV27 and TRBJ2-7; D is unclear. In germline, CDR1 is MNHEY, CDR2 SMNVEV (reference sequence). V dropped 3 bases and J dropped 2 bases, with 8 bases sitting between them. This CDR3 contains 13 residues. CDR3 residues: CASSFGETYEQYF. The CDR3 DNA sequence: TGTGCCAGCAGTTTTGGGGAAACCTACGAGCAGTACTTC.

This chain uses TRBV10-2 with TRBJ2-7, with 8 bases identical to TRBD1. Germline CDR1 WSHSY, CDR2 SAAADI. The CDR3 has 16 residues. After removal of 0 bases from V and 0 bases from J, the junction contained 4 bases not matched to a gene. This CDR3 reads CASSESDRVFSYEQYF. Here the CDR3 DNA reads TGCGCCAGCAGTGAGTCGGACAGGGTCTTCTCCTACGAGCAGTACTTC.

This clone was seen just once. The rearrangement joins TRBV7-6 to TRBJ2-7, with D hard to call. The V gene lost 1 base and the J gene lost 6 bases, with 13 bases spanning the gap. Germline CDR1 is SGHVS and CDR2 is FNYEAQ. The CDR3 sequence is 14 residues long. The CDR3 loop is CASSLGPQGIEQYF. The CDR3 DNA is TGTGCCAGCAGCTTAGGACCGCAAGGGATCGAGCAGTACTTC. The whole variable domain, remainder taken from reference TRBV7-6 and TRBJ2-7, is GAGVSQSPRYKVTKRGQDVALRCDPISGHVSLYWYRQALGQGPEFLTYFNYEAQQDKSGLPNDRFSAERPEGSISTLTIQRTEQRDSAMYRCASSLGPQGIEQYFGPGTRLTVT.

The chain links TRBV27 to TRBJ2-5; 10 nucleotides align to TRBD2. The trim removed 5 bases at V and 1 base at J, leaving 4 bases unmatched. Per the germline V gene, CDR1 is MNHEY and CDR2 is SMNVEV (reference sequence). The CDR3 has 15 residues. As DNA, the CDR3 is TGTGCCAGCAGTCGGACTAGCGGAACCCAAGAGACCCAGTACTTC. As protein: CASSRTSGTQETQYF.

In the case of this clone: An end of the junction differs from the germline gene, which may be a read error. This chain uses TRBV7-7 with TRBJ2-2; no clear D. This CDR3 contains 13 residues. Germline CDR1 reads SSHAT; CDR2 reads FNYEAQ (reference sequence). In nucleotides, the CDR3 is TGTGCTAGCAGCTCCAAGACGTCCGGGGAGCTGTTTTTT. This sequence encodes CASSSKTSGELFF.

The chain uses TRBV9 and TRBJ2-7; 8 bases match TRBD2. Trimming cost V 0 bases and J 6 bases; bases outside gene matches: 5. This CDR3 contains 14 residues. Per germline, CDR1 SGDLS and CDR2 YYNGEE. The CDR3 is CASSVVAGGSEQYF. CDR3 bases: TGTGCCAGCAGCGTAGTGGCGGGGGGCAGCGAGCAGTACTTC.

This chain uses TRBV4-3 with TRBJ2-7; TRBD2 matches at 7 bases. The CDR3 consists of 14 residues. Germline CDR1 reads LGHNA; CDR2 reads YSLEER. V lost 4 bases, J lost 7 bases, and 10 bases stayed unmatched. This chain's CDR3 is CASSPSGGAAEQYF. The CDR3 DNA reads TGCGCCAGCAGCCCCTCGGGAGGAGCGGCGGAGCAGTACTTC.

This chain uses TRBV19 with TRBJ2-1; the D is unclear. This CDR3 spans 12 amino acids. Looked up from germline, CDR1 is LNHDA and CDR2 is SQIVND (reference sequence). Trimming took off 4 bases at V and 6 bases at J, with 7 bases between the two ends. The CDR3 sequence: CASSSVGNEQFF. As DNA, the CDR3 is TGTGCCAGTAGTAGTGTCGGCAATGAGCAGTTCTTC.

This chain uses TRBV13 with TRBJ2-3; D is uncertain. The CDR3 runs 14 residues. The germline V and J ends were trimmed by 5 bases and 1 base, with 10 bases remaining between them. Per germline, CDR1 PRHDT and CDR2 FYEKMQ (reference sequence). This CDR3 reads CASSQHGGTDTQYF. CDR3 bases: TGTGCCAGCAGCCAACATGGAGGCACAGATACGCAGTATTTT. The entire variable domain, with the rest obtained from reference TRBV13 and TRBJ2-3, is as follows: AAGVIQSPRHLIKEKRETATLKCYPIPRHDTVYWYQQGPGQDPQFLISFYEKMQSDKGSIPDRFSAQQFSDYHSELNMSSLELGDSALYFCASSQHGGTDTQYFGPGTRLTVL.

V usage is TRBV14 and J usage is TRBJ2-5; TRBD1 or TRBD2 may be the D gene (5 bases each). Trimming pared 1 base from V and 0 bases from J, leaving 15 bases between. The CDR3 contains 17 residues. The germline CDR1 and CDR2 sequences are SGHDN and FVKESK. DNA for the CDR3: TGTGCCAGCAGCCAAGCCGGGGCGGGCCCGTACCAAGAGACCCAGTACTTC. This gives the protein CASSQAGAGPYQETQYF.

About this clone itself: The sample contains more than one DNA sequence encoding this CDR3. This chain connects TRBV27 to TRBJ2-7; the D gene is possibly TRBD1 (6 bases). Trimming pared 2 bases from V and 3 bases from J, leaving 8 bases between. The CDR3 sequence is 13 residues long. The germline V gene encodes CDR1 MNHEY and CDR2 SMNVEV (reference sequence). The CDR3 sequence is CASSLGTFYEQYF. The CDR3 coding sequence is TGTGCCAGCAGTTTAGGGACATTCTACGAGCAGTACTTC.

The genes are TRBV5-4 and TRBJ1-3; TRBD1 is a possible D gene (5 bases). The CDR3 runs to 14 residues. Germline CDR1 is SGHNT and CDR2 is YYREEE (reference sequence). Trimming stripped 3 bases from V and 1 base from J, with 8 bases between. The CDR3 nucleotides are TGTGCCAGCAGCTGGGGCAGTTCTGGAAACACCATATATTTT. Amino acid sequence: CASSWGSSGNTIYF.

The chain combines TRBV10-1 with TRBJ2-3; D is unclear. The CDR3 is made up of 16 amino acids. Germline V gene sequence: CDR1 WNHNN, CDR2 SYGVQD (reference sequence). The V gene lost 0 bases and the J gene lost 3 bases, with 13 bases spanning the gap. CDR3 bases: TGCGCCAGCAGTGAGTCCCCACTTACCAGGACAGATACGCAGTATTTT. Translation gives CASSESPLTRTDTQYF.

This clone was recorded only once. The sample contains more than one DNA sequence encoding this CDR3. The DNA of the CDR3 is TGTGCTAGTGGTTTGGTTCAGGTTAGCAATCAGCCCCAGCATTTT. Translated, it gives CASGLVQVSNQPQHF. V gene TRBV12-5 combines with J gene TRBJ1-5; D unresolved. Germline assignment: CDR1 LGHNT and CDR2 FRNRAP. V dropped 0 bases and J dropped 0 bases, with 6 bases sitting between them. The CDR3 contains 15 residues.

Only one count was recorded for this clone. This chain uses TRBV2 with TRBJ1-3; unclear D gene. The V end was cut by 10 bases, the J end by 0 bases, with 16 bases between. The CDR3 loop spans 15 amino acids. CDR1 SNHLY and CDR2 FYNNEI come from the germline V gene. The chain's CDR3 is CAILGPGHSGNTIYF. In DNA, the CDR3 is TGTGCCATCCTAGGCCCAGGCCACTCTGGAAACACCATATATTTT.

This chain connects TRBV15 to TRBJ1-5; weak D call: TRBD1 (6 bases). Trimming shortened V by 7 bases and J by 2 bases, and 12 bases separated the two germline ends. Germline values: CDR1 LNHNV, CDR2 YYDKDF (reference sequence). The CDR3 spans 14 residues. CDR3 DNA: TGTGCCACCAACGCAGGGGTGGGCAATCAGCCCCAGCATTTT. Protein sequence: CATNAGVGNQPQHF. The full variable domain, rest sourced from reference TRBV15 and TRBJ1-5, is DAMVIQNPRYQVTQFGKPVTLSCSQTLNHNVMYWYQQKSSQAPKLLFHYYDKDFNNEADTPDNFQSRRPNTSFCFLDIRSPGLGDTAMYLCATNAGVGNQPQHFGDGTRLSIL.

The chain carries TRBV5-4 and TRBJ1-1; D not resolved. Trimming stripped 0 bases from V and 3 bases from J, with 9 bases between. This CDR3 contains 14 residues. Germline V CDR1 and CDR2: SGHNT, YYREEE (reference sequence). The CDR3 bases are TGTGCCAGCAGCTTGGGGCAGGATTACACTGAAGCTTTCTTT. It is translated as CASSLGQDYTEAFF.